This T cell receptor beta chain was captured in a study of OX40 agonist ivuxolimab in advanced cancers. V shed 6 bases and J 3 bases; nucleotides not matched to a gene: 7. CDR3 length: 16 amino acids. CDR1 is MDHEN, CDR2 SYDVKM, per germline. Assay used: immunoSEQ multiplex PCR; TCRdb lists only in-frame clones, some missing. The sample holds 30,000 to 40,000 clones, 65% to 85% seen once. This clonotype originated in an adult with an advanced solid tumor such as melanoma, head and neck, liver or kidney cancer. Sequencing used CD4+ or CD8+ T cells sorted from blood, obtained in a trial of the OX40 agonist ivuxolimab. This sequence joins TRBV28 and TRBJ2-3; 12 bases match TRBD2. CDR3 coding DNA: TGTGCCAGCAGCACCTCGACTAGCGGGAGAACAGATACGCAGTATTTT. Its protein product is CASSTSTSGRTDTQYF.